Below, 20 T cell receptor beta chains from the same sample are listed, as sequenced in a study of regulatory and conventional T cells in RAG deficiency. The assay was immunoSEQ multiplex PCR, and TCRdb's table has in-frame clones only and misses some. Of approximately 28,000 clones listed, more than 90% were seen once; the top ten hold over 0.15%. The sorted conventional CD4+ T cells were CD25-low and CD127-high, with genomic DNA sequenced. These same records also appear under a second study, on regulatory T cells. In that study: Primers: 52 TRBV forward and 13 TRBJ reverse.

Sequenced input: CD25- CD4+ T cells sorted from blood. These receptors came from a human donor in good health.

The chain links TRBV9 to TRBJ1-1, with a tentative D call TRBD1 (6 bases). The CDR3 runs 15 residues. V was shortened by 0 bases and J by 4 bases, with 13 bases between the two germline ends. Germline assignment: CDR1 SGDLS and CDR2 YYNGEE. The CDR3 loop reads CASSVVGGAGTEAFF. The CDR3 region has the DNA TGTGCCAGCAGCGTAGTTGGGGGGGCGGGCACTGAAGCTTTCTTT.

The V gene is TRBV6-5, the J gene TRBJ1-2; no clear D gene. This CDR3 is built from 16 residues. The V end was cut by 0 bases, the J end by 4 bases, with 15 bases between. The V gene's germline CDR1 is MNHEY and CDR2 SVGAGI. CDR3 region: CASSYSRSSGLYGYTF. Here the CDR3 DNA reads TGTGCCAGCAGTTACTCGAGGAGTTCCGGACTCTATGGCTACACCTTC.

The CDR3 DNA reads TGCGCCAGCAGCTTGTTGGGGGGGGGCCGTACAGATACGCAGTATTTT. This sequence encodes CASSLLGGGRTDTQYF. The J gene is TRBJ2-3, the V gene TRBV5-1; possibly TRBD2 for D (7 bases). V gave up 1 base and J gave up 3 bases, with 15 bases separating them. CDR1 is SGHRS, CDR2 YFSETQ, per germline. CDR3 size: 16 residues. The full variable domain, its missing parts supplied by reference TRBV5-1 and TRBJ2-3, is KAGVTQTPRYLIKTRGQQVTLSCSPISGHRSVSWYQQTPGQGLQFLFEYFSETQRNKGNFPGRFSGRQFSNSRSEMNVSTLELGDSALYLCASSLLGGGRTDTQYFGPGTRLTVL.

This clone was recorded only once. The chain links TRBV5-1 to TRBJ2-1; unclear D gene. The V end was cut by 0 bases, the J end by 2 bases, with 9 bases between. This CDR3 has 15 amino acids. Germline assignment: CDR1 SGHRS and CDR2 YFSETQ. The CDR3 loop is CASSLAGEPYNEQFF. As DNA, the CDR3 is TGCGCCAGCAGCTTGGCCGGAGAGCCCTACAATGAGCAGTTCTTC.

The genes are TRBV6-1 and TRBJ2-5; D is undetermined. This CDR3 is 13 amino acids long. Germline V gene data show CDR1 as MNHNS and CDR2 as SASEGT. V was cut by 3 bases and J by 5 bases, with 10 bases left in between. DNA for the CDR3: TGTGCCAGCAGTGAGGTTGGAGCGGAGACCCAGTACTTC. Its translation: CASSEVGAETQYF.

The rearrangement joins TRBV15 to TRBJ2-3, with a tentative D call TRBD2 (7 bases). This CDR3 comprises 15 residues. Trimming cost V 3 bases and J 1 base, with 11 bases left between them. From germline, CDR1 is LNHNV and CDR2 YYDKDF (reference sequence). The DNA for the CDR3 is TGTGCCACCAGCAGGGACAGCGGGGGCACAGATACGCAGTATTTT. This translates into CATSRDSGGTDTQYF.

This CDR3 reads CASSLSAGKMSDTQYF. DNA of the CDR3: TGTGCCAGCAGTTTATCTGCAGGGAAGATGTCAGATACGCAGTATTTT. This sequence joins TRBV27 and TRBJ2-3; possibly TRBD1 for D (5 bases). The ends were cut back, 0 bases at V and 4 bases at J, with 14 bases in the middle. CDR1 and CDR2 from the germline V gene are MNHEY and SMNVEV (reference sequence). The CDR3 is made up of 16 amino acids.

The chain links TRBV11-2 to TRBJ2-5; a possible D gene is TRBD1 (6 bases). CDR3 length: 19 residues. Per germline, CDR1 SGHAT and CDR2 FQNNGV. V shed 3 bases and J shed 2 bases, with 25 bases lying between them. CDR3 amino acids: CASSFQAGVASRQQETQYF. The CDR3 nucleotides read TGTGCCAGCAGCTTTCAGGCAGGGGTCGCTTCCCGACAACAAGAGACCCAGTACTTC.

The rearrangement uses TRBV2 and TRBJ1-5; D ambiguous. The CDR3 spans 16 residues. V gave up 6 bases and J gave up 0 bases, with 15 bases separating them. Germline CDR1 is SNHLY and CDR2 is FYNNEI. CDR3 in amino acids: CASSERSGNSNQPQHF. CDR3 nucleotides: TGTGCCAGCAGCGAAAGGTCAGGCAATAGCAATCAGCCCCAGCATTTT. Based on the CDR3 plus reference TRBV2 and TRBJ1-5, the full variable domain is EPEVTQTPSHQVTQMGQEVILRCVPISNHLYFYWYRQILGQKVEFLVSFYNNEISEKSEIFDDQFSVERPDGSNFTLKIRSTKLEDSAMYFCASSERSGNSNQPQHFGDGTRLSIL.

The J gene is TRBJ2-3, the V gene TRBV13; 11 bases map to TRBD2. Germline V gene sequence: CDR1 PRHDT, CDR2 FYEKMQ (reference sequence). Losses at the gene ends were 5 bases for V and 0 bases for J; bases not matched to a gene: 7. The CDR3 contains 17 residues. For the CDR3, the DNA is TGTGCCAGCAGCCTGAGACTAGCGGGGATAAGCACAGATACGCAGTATTTT. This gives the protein CASSLRLAGISTDTQYF.

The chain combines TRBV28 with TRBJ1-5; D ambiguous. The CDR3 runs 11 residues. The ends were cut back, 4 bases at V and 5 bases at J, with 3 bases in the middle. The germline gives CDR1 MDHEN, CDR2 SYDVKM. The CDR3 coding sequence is TGTGCCAGCAGTTCGTATCAGCCCCAGCATTTT. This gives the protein CASSSYQPQHF.

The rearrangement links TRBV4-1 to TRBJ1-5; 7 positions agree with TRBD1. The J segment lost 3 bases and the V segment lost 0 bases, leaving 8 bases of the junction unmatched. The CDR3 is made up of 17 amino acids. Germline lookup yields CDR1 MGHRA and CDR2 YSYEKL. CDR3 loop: CASSQEGGTGANQPQHF. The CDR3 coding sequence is TGCGCCAGCAGCCAAGAGGGCGGTACAGGGGCCAATCAGCCCCAGCATTTT.

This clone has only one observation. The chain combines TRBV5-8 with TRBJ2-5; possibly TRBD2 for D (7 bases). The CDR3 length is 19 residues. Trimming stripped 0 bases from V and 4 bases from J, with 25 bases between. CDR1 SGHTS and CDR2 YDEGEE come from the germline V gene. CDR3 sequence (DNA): TGTGCCAGCAGCTTGGAGGGGGGGGTTCGCCTGGCGAGGGTAGAGACCCAGTACTTC. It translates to CASSLEGGVRLARVETQYF. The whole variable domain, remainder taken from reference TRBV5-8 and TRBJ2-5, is EAGVTQSPTHLIKTRGQQATLRCSPISGHTSVYWYQQALGLGLQFLLWYDEGEERNRGNFPPRFSGRQFPNYSSELNVNALELEDSALYLCASSLEGGVRLARVETQYFGPGTRLLVL.

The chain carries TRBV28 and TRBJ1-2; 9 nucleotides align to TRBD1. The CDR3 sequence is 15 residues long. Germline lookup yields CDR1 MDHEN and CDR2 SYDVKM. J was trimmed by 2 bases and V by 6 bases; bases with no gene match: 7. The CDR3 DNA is TGTGCCAGCAGATTTCCGACAGGGGGGAACTATGGCTACACCTTC. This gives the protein CASRFPTGGNYGYTF.

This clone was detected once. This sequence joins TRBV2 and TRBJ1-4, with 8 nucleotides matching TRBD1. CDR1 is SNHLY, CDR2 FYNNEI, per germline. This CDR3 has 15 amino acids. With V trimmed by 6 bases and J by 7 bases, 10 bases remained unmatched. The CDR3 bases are TGTGCCAGCAGGGCCCCGACAGGGGAGGGTGAAAAACTGTTTTTT. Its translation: CASRAPTGEGEKLFF.

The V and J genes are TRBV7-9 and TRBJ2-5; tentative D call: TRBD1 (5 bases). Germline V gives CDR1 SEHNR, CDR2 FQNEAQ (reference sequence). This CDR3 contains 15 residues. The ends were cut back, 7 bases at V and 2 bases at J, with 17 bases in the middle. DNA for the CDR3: TGTGCCAGCACATCGGTGGCAGGGCCACAAGAGACCCAGTACTTC. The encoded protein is CASTSVAGPQETQYF.

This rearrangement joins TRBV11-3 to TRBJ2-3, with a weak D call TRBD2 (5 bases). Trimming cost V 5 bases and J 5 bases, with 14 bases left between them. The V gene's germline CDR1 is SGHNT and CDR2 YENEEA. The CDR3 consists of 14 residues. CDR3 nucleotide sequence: TGTGCCAGCAGCCTATCTCCCCGGGGAGATACGCAGTATTTT. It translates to CASSLSPRGDTQYF. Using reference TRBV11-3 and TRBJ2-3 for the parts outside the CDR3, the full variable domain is EAGVVQSPRYKIIEKKQPVAFWCNPISGHNTLYWYLQNLGQGPELLIRYENEEAVDDSQLPKDRFSAERLKGVDSTLKIQPAELGDSAVYLCASSLSPRGDTQYFGPGTRLTVL.

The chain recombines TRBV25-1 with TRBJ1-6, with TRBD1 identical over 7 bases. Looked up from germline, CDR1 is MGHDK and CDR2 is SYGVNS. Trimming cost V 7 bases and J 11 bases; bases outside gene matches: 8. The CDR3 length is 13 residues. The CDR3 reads CASTRDSSAPLHF. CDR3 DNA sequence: TGTGCCAGCACGCGGGACAGCTCTGCACCCCTCCACTTT.

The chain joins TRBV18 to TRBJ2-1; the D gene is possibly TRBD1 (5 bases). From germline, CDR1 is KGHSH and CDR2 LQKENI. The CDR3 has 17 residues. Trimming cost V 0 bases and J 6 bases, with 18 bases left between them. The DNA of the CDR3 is TGTGCCAGCTCACCACCGGGGCTTTCCAACCCCCCCAATGAGCAGTTCTTC. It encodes CASSPPGLSNPPNEQFF.

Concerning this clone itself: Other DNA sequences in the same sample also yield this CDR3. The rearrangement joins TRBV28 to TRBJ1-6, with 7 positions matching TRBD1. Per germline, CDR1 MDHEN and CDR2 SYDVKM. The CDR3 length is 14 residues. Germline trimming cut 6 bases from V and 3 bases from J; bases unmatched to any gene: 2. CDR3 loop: CASSRQGYNSPLHF. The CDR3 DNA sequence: TGTGCCAGCAGCCGACAGGGCTATAATTCACCCCTCCACTTT.